Listed below are T cell receptor beta chains from one sample, sequenced in a study of cytomegalovirus exposure and HLA in healthy donors. The repertoire was sequenced with immunoSEQ multiplex PCR; TCRdb's copy has only in-frame clones and lacks some. The table shows some 150,000 clones, with about 72% occurring only once. The sequencing sample was made of PBMCs. All receptors come from a man under 40 in good health and CMV-seropositive. The CDR3 runs from the conserved cysteine through the conserved F or W. Each record gives: J gene, clone size, D gene, V gene, CDR3 DNA, CDR3 protein. A D gene is named only where the DNA matches it firmly. Only some rows state a clone size, as once, few, many or a class for expanded clones.

TRBJ1-6 . TRBD1 TRBV9 TGTGCCAGCAGCGGAGGACAGGGCAGTTCACCCCTCCACTTT CASSGGQGSSPLHF
TRBJ2-2 . TRBD1 TRBV10-3 TGTGCCACCAGGGACAGGGGCACCGGGGAGCTGTTTTTT CATRDRGTGELFF
TRBJ2-3 . . TRBV6-5 TGTGCCAGCAGTTTCGCAGGTACCTCCACAGATACGCAGTATTTT CASSFAGTSTDTQYF
TRBJ1-1 . . TRBV6-6 TGTGCCAGCAGGGGGGACAATATAATGAACACTGAAGCTTTCTTT CASRGDNIMNTEAFF
TRBJ2-5 . . TRBV5-6 TGTGCCAGCACGGGGACTCGGGGTAGGGAGACCCAGTACTTC CASTGTRGRETQYF
TRBJ1-4 . . TRBV30 TGTGCCTGGAGTGTAGGGCGGAGGGGTGAAAAACTGTTTTTT CAWSVGRRGEKLFF
TRBJ2-1 once TRBD2 TRBV5-1 TGCGCCAGTGGACTAGCGGGGGGGCGCTACAATGAGCAGTTCTTC CASGLAGGRYNEQFF
TRBJ2-7 . . TRBV19 TGTGCCAGTAGTATCGCCGACAGTCTTTCCTACGAGCAGTACTTC CASSIADSLSYEQYF
TRBJ1-6 . . TRBV5-1 TGCGCCAGCAGCTTGGGCGCAGGCGAGAGCTCCTATAATTCACCCCTCCACTTT CASSLGAGESSYNSPLHF
TRBJ1-1 . . TRBV15 TGTGCCACCAGCAGAGAACACATCTCCGCTTCCTTT CATSREHISASF
TRBJ2-4 . . TRBV23-1 TGCGCCAGCAGTCACCCTTCGACAGAACGCACCAAAAACATTCAGTACTTC CASSHPSTERTKNIQYF
TRBJ1-5 . . TRBV19 TGTGCCAGTAGTACCCGACAGATTAGCAATCAGCCCCAGCATTTT CASSTRQISNQPQHF
TRBJ1-5 . . TRBV7-9 TGTGCCAGCAGCCCCCTTTCAGAACAGCCCCAGCATTTT CASSPLSEQPQHF
TRBJ1-2 few . TRBV20-1 TGCAGTGCTAGAGAGAATGAGGGCTACACCTTC CSARENEGYTF
TRBJ2-1 . . TRBV4-1 TGCGCCAGCAGCCAAGATCTAGGCTCCTACAATGAGCAGTTCTTC CASSQDLGSYNEQFF
TRBJ1-6 once . TRBV2 TGTGCCAGCAGACCCCGGGACACTCTAAGCTCCTATAATTCACCCCTCCACTTT CASRPRDTLSSYNSPLHF
TRBJ2-7 once . TRBV10-3 TGTGCCATCAGTGAGACCGACAGAGGTTTCTCCTACGAGCAGTACTTC CAISETDRGFSYEQYF
TRBJ1-1 few . TRBV28 TGTGCCAGCAGTTTCCGGGCAGGGATCCCGAACACTGAAGCTTTCTTT CASSFRAGIPNTEAFF
TRBJ2-7 few . TRBV10-3 TGTGCCATCAGTGGCGACTGCTCCTACGAGCAGTACTTC CAISGDCSYEQYF
TRBJ1-6 . . TRBV6-1 TGTGCCAGCAGTGATCCTCCTTCACCCCTCCACTTT CASSDPPSPLHF
TRBJ2-1 . TRBD1 TRBV25-1 TGTGCCAGCAGTGAGCCACAGGGGGCTTTGTTCAATGAGCAGTTCTTC CASSEPQGALFNEQFF
TRBJ1-6 . . TRBV15 TGTGCCACCAGCAGAGCCCCGTCAGATGCCTATAATTCACCCCTCCACTTT CATSRAPSDAYNSPLHF
TRBJ2-2 . TRBD2 TRBV28 TGTGCCAGCAGGAATAGCGGGGGGGGGAACACCGGGGAGCTGTTTTTT CASRNSGGGNTGELFF
TRBJ2-7 . TRBD1 TRBV27 TGTGCCAGCAATACCACCGGGACAGGGGAGTACGAGCAGTACTTC CASNTTGTGEYEQYF
TRBJ2-1 once TRBD1 TRBV6-4 TGTGCCAGCAGTGACGAGGGACAGGGGGCCGATGAGCAGTTCTTC CASSDEGQGADEQFF
TRBJ2-7 . TRBD2 TRBV2 TGTGCCAGCAGTCACGGCGGGGGGTTCCCCTACGAGCAGTACTTC CASSHGGGFPYEQYF
TRBJ2-7 . . TRBV10-3 TGTGCCATCAGTGTCCAAGGCGGGTACGAGCAGTACTTC CAISVQGGYEQYF
TRBJ2-2 . TRBD2 TRBV7-8 TGTGCCAGCAGCCCCCCTAGCGGGGGAAACACCGGGGAGCTGTTTTTT CASSPPSGGNTGELFF